This T cell receptor beta chain was captured by sequencing in a study of blood T cell repertoires in COVID-19. Looking at the study overall: Sites in the United States, Italy and Spain provided acute and convalescent COVID-19 samples. T cells, B-cell-depleted T cells, or PBMCs supplied cDNA or gDNA.

Methods used by the authors: Nucleated cell counts were estimated from reference gene primer amplification. Profiled with immunoSEQ multiplex PCR; TCRdb holds only in-frame clones, not every one. V, J and clone size derive from that table, while D and trimming were established from the DNA sequence. The table has 290,000 or so clones, approximately 93% seen once. Seattle's cohort entered during active infection and was followed longitudinally. The sequenced material came from peripheral blood. The sequence came from a woman aged 30 to 39 with COVID-19, enrolled during active disease.

In nucleotides, the CDR3 is TGTGCCAGCAGTTTACCTCAGGGGGCTAAGGGCTACACCTTC. Residues: CASSLPQGAKGYTF. The rearrangement uses TRBV27 and TRBJ1-2; 8 bases are shared with TRBD1. The CDR3 extends over 14 amino acids. V lost 2 bases to trimming and J lost 8 bases; unmatched junction nucleotides: 7. CDR1 is MNHEY, CDR2 SMNVEV, per germline (reference sequence).